These 5 T cell receptor beta chains were sequenced from one sample in a study of T cell clonality in common variable immunodeficiency. Study-wide findings and caveats: Fewer deletions and N-nucleotide insertions were reportedly seen in common variable immunodeficiency TCR beta sequences.

This table comes from immunoSEQ multiplex PCR, and its TCRdb copy is limited to in-frame clones, with some not included. The profile covers roughly 34,000 clones, none occurring a single time. No antigen has been assigned to these receptors. The sequencing input was peripheral blood mononuclear cells. The source is a human donor with common variable immunodeficiency.

Concerning this clone: Read sequence stops 3 residues before the CDR3 end, and the germline J gene provides the missing end. This chain connects TRBV5-4 to TRBJ2-7; 7 bases match TRBD1. The CDR3 runs 16 residues. CDR1 and CDR2 from the germline V gene are SGHNT and YYREEE (reference sequence). The J segment lost 2 bases and the V segment lost 0 bases, leaving 8 bases of the junction unmatched. The CDR3 protein is CASSLGPGTDTYEQYF. CDR3 DNA, as far as it was read: TGTGCCAGCAGCTTGGGGCCCGGGACAGATACCTACGAG.

This clone has a handful of counts. Read coverage stops 3 residues before the CDR3 terminus; the germline J gene supplies the remainder. This rearrangement joins TRBV20-1 to TRBJ1-3; unclear D gene. Trimming removed 0 bases at V and 0 bases at J, with 12 bases between. The CDR3 length is 16 residues. Germline CDR1 and CDR2: DFQATT and SNEGSKA (reference sequence). CDR3 DNA (partial): TGCAGTGCTAGAGAAGCTCGCCGGGGCTCTGGAAACACC. Its protein product is CSAREARRGSGNT. The complete CDR3 protein is CSAREARRGSGNTIYF.

This clone was counted only a few times. Coverage ceases 3 residues before the CDR3 finishes, and the germline J gene fills in the end. This chain links TRBV18 with TRBJ2-1, with 11 bases fitting TRBD1. Germline-derived CDR1 and CDR2 are KGHSH and LQKENI. The CDR3 is 15 residues long. Trimming at V came to 4 bases and at J to 3 bases, leaving 2 bases not matched to a gene. Partial CDR3 DNA: TGTGCCAGCTCACAGGGACAGGGGGGCTACAATGAG. Protein product: CASSQGQGGYNE. The full CDR3 sequence reads CASSQGQGGYNEQFF.

Many counts were recorded for this clone. The CDR3 extends 3 residues past the end of the read, so its final part is completed from the germline J gene. The J gene is TRBJ1-1, the V gene TRBV11-2; a weak D match, TRBD1 (5 bases). The CDR3 consists of 14 residues. V lost 6 bases and J lost 3, with 14 bases in between. Germline V CDR1 and CDR2: SGHAT, FQNNGV. Partial CDR3 DNA: TGTGCCAGCAGTAAAGACGGGGGGTACACTGAA. Encoded protein: CASSKDGGYTE. In full, the CDR3 reads CASSKDGGYTEAFF.

In regard to this clone: Read data end 3 residues before the CDR3 end; the end is taken from the germline J gene. The chain couples TRBV6-2 or TRBV6-3 to TRBJ1-2; 8 positions agree with TRBD1. The CDR3 contains 13 residues. With 5 bases clipped from V and 5 bases from J, the junction kept 4 bases outside the gene matches. The V gene's germline CDR1 is MNHEY and CDR2 SVGEGT. The part of the CDR3 DNA that was read is TGTGCCAGCAGTGACAGGGGACAGTATGGC. It is translated as CASSDRGQYG. The complete CDR3 protein is CASSDRGQYGYTF.